The rows below give T cell receptor beta chains drawn from one sample of a study of blood T cell repertoires in COVID-19. Profiling relied on immunoSEQ multiplex PCR, and the TCRdb table lists in-frame clones only, not all of them. This sample has roughly 430,000 clones, with over 75% found just once. The sequencing sample was made of PBMCs or T cells enriched from blood (not recorded which). All receptors derive from a woman aged 40 to 50 with acute COVID-19. CDR3s include the opening cysteine and the closing phenylalanine or tryptophan.

v_call: TRBV19
j_call: TRBJ2-3
cdr3_aa: CATSRGDTQYF

v_call: TRBV5-4
j_call: TRBJ2-5
cdr3_aa: CASSLGTGEETQYF

v_call: TRBV5-1
j_call: TRBJ1-2
cdr3_aa: CASSLEFRGDYGYTF

v_call: TRBV7-8
j_call: TRBJ1-2
cdr3_aa: CASSKDWVDGYTF

v_call: TRBV5-1
j_call: TRBJ1-1
cdr3_aa: CASSLAGQGRGEAFF

v_call: TRBV10-2
j_call: TRBJ1-4
cdr3_aa: CASSETGGKEKLFF

v_call: TRBV19
j_call: TRBJ2-7
cdr3_aa: CASSLGPGGARYEQYF

v_call: TRBV9
j_call: TRBJ2-5
cdr3_aa: CASSSPFFGGEEETQYF

v_call: TRBV2
j_call: TRBJ2-2
cdr3_aa: CASSVAGGAGELFF

v_call: TRBV11-2
j_call: TRBJ1-1
cdr3_aa: CASSPWEGPMNTEAFF

v_call: TRBV5-6
j_call: TRBJ2-5
cdr3_aa: CASSPTGGTETQYF

v_call: TRBV7-8
j_call: TRBJ2-4
cdr3_aa: CASSQGQQNIQYF

v_call: TRBV7-9
j_call: TRBJ2-7
cdr3_aa: CASSSLSGGNYEQYF

v_call: TRBV6-5
j_call: TRBJ2-3
cdr3_aa: CASSYQLSTDTQYF

v_call: TRBV11-2
j_call: TRBJ2-1
cdr3_aa: CASSLGAGDNEQFF

v_call: TRBV2
j_call: TRBJ2-1
cdr3_aa: CASSEAGGREQFF

v_call: TRBV5-1
j_call: TRBJ1-4
cdr3_aa: CASSRGITTGTNEKLFF

v_call: TRBV14
j_call: TRBJ2-1
cdr3_aa: CASSQDTAGRSLNNEQFF

v_call: TRBV19
j_call: TRBJ1-2
cdr3_aa: CASHQAGGPKARYYTF

v_call: TRBV19
j_call: TRBJ2-3
cdr3_aa: CASSNIGLAGATSTDTQYF

v_call: TRBV11-2
j_call: TRBJ1-1
cdr3_aa: CASSSDGLNTEAFF

v_call: TRBV5-4
j_call: TRBJ1-2
cdr3_aa: CASSLVGNNGYTF

v_call: TRBV7-9
j_call: TRBJ1-2
cdr3_aa: CASSWGRGDYGYTF

v_call: TRBV9
j_call: TRBJ1-4
cdr3_aa: CASSGNYGTVDEKLFF

v_call: TRBV29-1
j_call: TRBJ1-5
cdr3_aa: CSVGTRVNQPQHF

v_call: TRBV30
j_call: TRBJ1-1
cdr3_aa: CAWNLMNTEAFF

v_call: TRBV7-8
j_call: TRBJ1-3
cdr3_aa: CASSLGDRSGNTIYF

v_call: TRBV7-9
j_call: TRBJ2-2
cdr3_aa: CASSLEIEVATGELFF

v_call: TRBV4-1
j_call: TRBJ2-7
cdr3_aa: CASSTQPGTGAYEQYF

v_call: TRBV19
j_call: TRBJ1-1
cdr3_aa: CASTPLDRAQNTEAFF

v_call: TRBV7-2
j_call: TRBJ1-2
cdr3_aa: CASNPTGSNYGYTF

v_call: TRBV5-3
j_call: TRBJ2-3
cdr3_aa: CARSGKTSARTDTQYF

v_call: TRBV2
j_call: TRBJ1-5
cdr3_aa: CAGKQTVNQPQHF

v_call: TRBV19
j_call: TRBJ1-1
cdr3_aa: CASSDRGGTEAFF

v_call: TRBV5-1
j_call: TRBJ2-2
cdr3_aa: CASSLSLAYTGELFF

v_call: TRBV4-1
j_call: TRBJ2-7
cdr3_aa: CASSQGWSSYEQYF

v_call: TRBV3-1/TRBV3-2
j_call: TRBJ2-5
cdr3_aa: CASSQRTSPGIETQYF

v_call: TRBV11-3
j_call: TRBJ2-1
cdr3_aa: CASSLGTSGEYNEQFF

v_call: TRBV5-1
j_call: TRBJ2-7
cdr3_aa: CASSPGQGSYEQYF

v_call: TRBV7-7
j_call: TRBJ2-2
cdr3_aa: CASSPETARGTGELFF

v_call: TRBV10-3
j_call: TRBJ1-2
cdr3_aa: CAIRAAGGRTNYGYTF

v_call: TRBV5-1
j_call: TRBJ2-7
cdr3_aa: CASSLGDRTSYEQYF

v_call: TRBV5-1
j_call: TRBJ2-2
cdr3_aa: CASSEGQGANTGELFF

v_call: TRBV11-2
j_call: TRBJ2-1
cdr3_aa: CASSLSRTTRSYNEQFF

v_call: TRBV30
j_call: TRBJ1-2
cdr3_aa: CAVLQGATNYGYTF

v_call: TRBV10-3
j_call: TRBJ1-1
cdr3_aa: CAISRDRENTEAFF

v_call: TRBV3-1/TRBV3-2
j_call: TRBJ2-7
cdr3_aa: CASSQVTGSGQTFYEQYF

v_call: TRBV19
j_call: TRBJ2-7
cdr3_aa: CASSIGQYLSYEQYF

v_call: TRBV11-2
j_call: TRBJ1-3
cdr3_aa: CASSAWGRNTIYF

v_call: TRBV2
j_call: TRBJ2-7
cdr3_aa: CASSLAGGRSYEQYF

v_call: TRBV10-3
j_call: TRBJ2-3
cdr3_aa: CAISQPGDTQYF

v_call: TRBV6-5
j_call: TRBJ2-5
cdr3_aa: CASSWGQVLVGTQYF

v_call: TRBV7-7
j_call: TRBJ2-3
cdr3_aa: CASSLSGQGVDTQYF

v_call: TRBV5-1
j_call: TRBJ2-1
cdr3_aa: CASRPGTESYNEQFF